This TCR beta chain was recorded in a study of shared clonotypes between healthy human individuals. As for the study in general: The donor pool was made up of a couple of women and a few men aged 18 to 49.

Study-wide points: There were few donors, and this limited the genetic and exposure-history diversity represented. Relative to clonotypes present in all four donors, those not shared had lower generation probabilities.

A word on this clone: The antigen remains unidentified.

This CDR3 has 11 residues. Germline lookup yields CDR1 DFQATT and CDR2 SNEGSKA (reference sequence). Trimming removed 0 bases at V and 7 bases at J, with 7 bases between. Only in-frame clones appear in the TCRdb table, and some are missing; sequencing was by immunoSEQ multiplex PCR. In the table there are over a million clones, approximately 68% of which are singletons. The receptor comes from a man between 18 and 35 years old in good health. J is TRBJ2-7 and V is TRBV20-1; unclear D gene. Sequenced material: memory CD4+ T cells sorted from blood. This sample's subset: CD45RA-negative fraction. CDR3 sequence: CSARDMREQYF. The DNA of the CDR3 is TGCAGTGCTAGAGATATGAGGGAGCAGTACTTC.